This T cell receptor beta chain is drawn from a study of shared clonotypes between healthy human individuals. Libraries were prepared by immunoSEQ multiplex PCR; TCRdb keeps only in-frame clonotypes and omits some of them. The repertoire holds millions of clones, with more than 80% as singletons. The CDR3 has 16 residues. Trimming removed 4 bases from V and 2 bases from J; junction bases left unmatched: 8. Per germline, CDR1 SGHVS and CDR2 FQNEAQ. Sequenced input: naive CD4+ T cells sorted from blood. Subset specified: CD45RA+ positively selected. The chain uses TRBV7-8 and TRBJ2-5, with 9 bases matching TRBD2. The clonotype originates from a man aged 18-30 years in good health. CDR3 loop: CASSSIAGVGQETQYF. The CDR3 region has the DNA TGTGCCAGCAGCTCCATAGCGGGAGTGGGACAAGAGACCCAGTACTTC. Full variable domain (missing parts from reference TRBV7-8 and TRBJ2-5): GAGVSQSPRYKVAKRGQDVALRCDPISGHVSLFWYQQALGQGPEFLTYFQNEAQLDKSGLPSDRFFAERPEGSVSTLKIQRTQQEDSAVYLCASSSIAGVGQETQYFGPGTRLLVL.